A single sample is the source of the 27 T cell receptor beta chains below, sequenced in a study of blood T cell dynamics during melanoma immunotherapy. Time point noted: pre-treatment baseline. Profiled with immunoSEQ multiplex PCR; TCRdb holds only in-frame clones, not every one. This sample has 20,000 to 30,000 clones, with 87% found just once. The sample consisted of blood, taken from a patient treated with checkpoint blockade. These receptors were taken from a human donor with melanoma.

This chain joins TRBV27 and TRBJ1-5; D call uncertain. This CDR3 has 13 amino acids. The germline V gene encodes CDR1 MNHEY and CDR2 SMNVEV (reference sequence). With 1 base removed from V and 4 bases from J, the gap between germline ends came to 5 bases. The CDR3 protein is CASSLLGNQPQHF. The CDR3 bases are TGTGCCAGCAGTTTATTAGGGAATCAGCCCCAGCATTTT.

This chain joins TRBV18 and TRBJ2-3; a weak D match, TRBD2 (6 bases). CDR1 KGHSH and CDR2 LQKENI come from the germline V gene. Trimming took off 3 bases at V and 5 bases at J, with 18 bases between the two ends. The CDR3 has 16 amino acids. The DNA for the CDR3 is TGTGCCAGCTCACCGATCGTTAGTAGCGGTGGAGATACGCAGTATTTT. The encoded protein is CASSPIVSSGGDTQYF.

V usage is TRBV7-9 and J usage is TRBJ2-1; 8 nucleotides line up with TRBD2. This CDR3 region has 15 residues. Germline loops: CDR1 SEHNR, CDR2 FQNEAQ (reference sequence). V shed 10 bases and J 6 bases; nucleotides not matched to a gene: 14. This CDR3 is CANIRGGTQPNEQFF. CDR3 DNA sequence: TGTGCCAACATCCGGGGGGGGACTCAACCCAATGAGCAGTTCTTC.

The chain links TRBV19 to TRBJ1-3; D is possibly TRBD1 (5 bases). V was shortened by 5 bases and J by 4 bases, with 18 bases between the two germline ends. The CDR3 is 16 residues long. Germline lookup yields CDR1 LNHDA and CDR2 SQIVND (reference sequence). DNA for the CDR3: TGTGCCAGTAGTCCGCCGGGGCCAACTCCGGGAAACACCATATATTTT. Residues: CASSPPGPTPGNTIYF.

V is TRBV5-1 and J is TRBJ2-6, with 7 positions matching TRBD1. J lost 17 bases, V lost 4 bases, and 12 bases had no gene match. The CDR3 spans 13 residues. Germline V CDR1 and CDR2: SGHRS, YFSETQ. DNA of the CDR3: TGCGCCAGCAGCAACGACGGGACAGTCGATATGACTTTC. It codes for CASSNDGTVDMTF.

This rearrangement joins TRBV29-1 to TRBJ2-7; TRBD1 is a possible D gene (7 bases). Germline V lookup: CDR1 SQVTM, CDR2 ANQGSEA. V shed 6 bases and J shed 2 bases, with 17 bases lying between them. The CDR3 consists of 14 residues. The CDR3 reads CSVRDSSTAYEQYF. In DNA form, the CDR3 reads TGCAGCGTGCGGGACAGTTCAACAGCCTACGAGCAGTACTTC.

The rearrangement uses TRBV18 and TRBJ1-5, with 7 bases aligning to TRBD1. J gave up 3 bases and V 6 bases, and 5 bases lay outside the gene matches. Germline values: CDR1 KGHSH, CDR2 LQKENI. The CDR3 is 14 residues long. The CDR3 bases are TGTGCCAGCTCCGGGGACAGCCCCAATCAGCCCCAGCATTTT. Protein sequence: CASSGDSPNQPQHF.

This chain connects TRBV7-9 to TRBJ2-1; the D is unclear. V was clipped by 0 bases and J by 5 bases, with 11 bases between them. Germline V gene lookup returns CDR1 SEHNR and CDR2 FQNEAQ (reference sequence). The CDR3 has 15 amino acids. For the CDR3, the DNA is TGTGCCAGCAGCTTAGCACCTCCTGCCGACAATGAGCAGTTCTTC. Protein product: CASSLAPPADNEQFF.

The chain couples TRBV2 to TRBJ1-4; D possibly corresponds to TRBD1 (6 bases). The V gene's germline CDR1 is SNHLY and CDR2 FYNNEI. The CDR3 contains 15 residues. V lost 6 bases, J lost 8 bases, and 19 bases lay in between. This chain's CDR3 is CASRSDRSPGEKLFF. CDR3 bases: TGTGCCAGCAGGTCAGACAGGTCGCCGGGGGAAAAACTGTTTTTT.

This clone was counted between two and nine times. V and J are TRBV5-1 and TRBJ1-1; D might be TRBD1 (6 bases). CDR1 SGHRS and CDR2 YFSETQ come from the germline V gene. The V end lost 5 bases, the J end lost 5 bases, and 13 bases lay between the germline ends. The CDR3 consists of 13 residues. The CDR3 DNA reads TGCGCCAGCAGTTTCGGACAGACGACTGAAGCTTTCTTT. It encodes CASSFGQTTEAFF. Full variable domain (outside the CDR3, taken from reference TRBV5-1 and TRBJ1-1): KAGVTQTPRYLIKTRGQQVTLSCSPISGHRSVSWYQQTPGQGLQFLFEYFSETQRNKGNFPGRFSGRQFSNSRSEMNVSTLELGDSALYLCASSFGQTTEAFFGQGTRLTVV.

The chain has TRBV5-1 and TRBJ2-2; the D call may be TRBD1 or TRBD2 (6 bases each). CDR3 length: 16 residues. Between the trimmed V and J ends, which lost 3 bases and 0 bases, there was a span of 12 bases. Germline values: CDR1 SGHRS, CDR2 YFSETQ. CDR3 region: CASSSLGGSNTGELFF. The DNA of the CDR3 is TGCGCCAGCAGCTCCTTAGGGGGGTCGAACACCGGGGAGCTGTTTTTT.

This clone was counted a single time. The chain uses TRBV27 and TRBJ2-2; D not certain. V dropped 3 bases and J dropped 8 bases, with 7 bases sitting between them. The CDR3 has 12 amino acids. In germline, CDR1 is MNHEY, CDR2 SMNVEV (reference sequence). The CDR3 nucleotides are TGTGCCAGCAGTTTTAGGCGTGGGGAGCTGTTTTTT. Translating it yields CASSFRRGELFF.

The chain combines TRBV5-6 with TRBJ2-2; tentative D call: TRBD2 (5 bases). V was pared by 4 bases and J by 6 bases, with 16 bases between. This CDR3 region has 15 residues. Germline CDR1 is SGHDT and CDR2 is YYEEEE. Here the CDR3 DNA reads TGTGCCAGCAGCGGGAGTTCCACAGTTTCCGGGGAGCTGTTTTTT. As protein: CASSGSSTVSGELFF.

This clone was observed a single time. The chain combines TRBV6-1 with TRBJ2-7, with D perhaps TRBD1 or TRBD2 (5 bases each). CDR1 is MNHNS and CDR2 is SASEGT in the germline V gene. The germline V and J ends were trimmed by 2 bases and 4 bases, with 12 bases remaining between them. This CDR3 contains 14 residues. CDR3 amino acids: CASSERGSAYEQYF. The CDR3 DNA reads TGTGCCAGCAGTGAAAGGGGTAGCGCATACGAGCAGTACTTC.

In its sample, this clone was seen a few times. V and J are TRBV15 and TRBJ2-3; D not resolved. CDR1 and CDR2 from the germline V gene are LNHNV and YYDKDF (reference sequence). This CDR3 has 14 residues. Trimming removed 1 base from V and 4 bases from J, with 9 bases in between. CDR3 residues: CATSRAHGPDTQYF. In DNA, the CDR3 is TGTGCCACCAGCAGAGCCCACGGACCAGATACGCAGTATTTT.

The rearrangement links TRBV27 to TRBJ2-7; possibly TRBD1 or TRBD2 for D (5 bases each). The germline V gene has CDR1 MNHEY and CDR2 SMNVEV (reference sequence). CDR3 length equals 15 residues. Trimming took off 6 bases at V and 1 base at J, with 16 bases between the two ends. The CDR3 coding sequence is TGTGCCAGCAGCACGTCGTGGGGACCTTCCTACGAGCAGTACTTC. Amino acids: CASSTSWGPSYEQYF.

This clone was seen a single time. The genes are TRBV19 and TRBJ1-1, with D perhaps matching TRBD1 (6 bases). From germline, CDR1 is LNHDA and CDR2 SQIVND (reference sequence). V was cut by 2 bases and J by 4 bases, with 11 bases left in between. The CDR3 sequence is 14 residues long. The CDR3 DNA is TGTGCCAGTAGTATATTACAGGGTAGCACTGAAGCTTTCTTT. Translation gives CASSILQGSTEAFF. Full variable domain (missing parts from reference TRBV19 and TRBJ1-1): DGGITQSPKYLFRKEGQNVTLSCEQNLNHDAMYWYRQDPGQGLRLIYYSQIVNDFQKGDIAEGYSVSREKKESFPLTVTSAQKNPTAFYLCASSILQGSTEAFFGQGTRLTVV.

The rearrangement links TRBV15 to TRBJ2-1, with TRBD2 as a possible D gene (6 bases). Germline V lookup: CDR1 LNHNV, CDR2 YYDKDF (reference sequence). CDR3 length: 16 residues. V gave up 1 base and J gave up 0 bases, with 10 bases separating them. Written as DNA, the CDR3 is TGTGCCACCAGCAGAGTTAGCGGTGGCTCCTACAATGAGCAGTTCTTC. This sequence encodes CATSRVSGGSYNEQFF.

The chain has TRBV27 and TRBJ1-2; 8 bases are shared with TRBD1. This CDR3 is 12 amino acids long. The V and J ends lost 6 bases and 8 bases, in that order; junction bases with no gene match: 5. Germline CDR1 is MNHEY and CDR2 is SMNVEV (reference sequence). DNA for the CDR3: TGTGCCAGCAGAAAGACAGGGGAAGGCTACACCTTC. Translated: CASRKTGEGYTF.

The chain joins TRBV15 to TRBJ1-1; D gene unclear. Germline V gives CDR1 LNHNV, CDR2 YYDKDF (reference sequence). This CDR3 spans 12 amino acids. V dropped 5 bases and J dropped 2 bases, with 6 bases sitting between them. The CDR3 sequence is CATSGLNTEAFF. CDR3 nucleotide sequence: TGTGCCACCAGCGGACTAAACACTGAAGCTTTCTTT.

The chain links TRBV5-1 to TRBJ1-5; TRBD1 matches 11 bases. The trim removed 4 bases at V and 7 bases at J, leaving 13 bases unmatched. The CDR3 has 17 amino acids. Germline assignment: CDR1 SGHRS and CDR2 YFSETQ. The CDR3 sequence: CASSPGTGGVLGQPQHF. The CDR3 nucleotides read TGCGCCAGCAGCCCCGGGACAGGGGGTGTTCTGGGACAGCCCCAGCATTTT.

The rearrangement joins TRBV5-8 to TRBJ2-1; tentative D call: TRBD1 (5 bases). The CDR3 has 14 residues. Between the trimmed V and J ends, which lost 6 bases and 7 bases, there was a span of 17 bases. Germline CDR1 reads SGHTS; CDR2 reads YDEGEE. The CDR3 region is CASTDWARVNEQFF. CDR3 nucleotides: TGTGCCAGCACAGATTGGGCCAGGGTTAATGAGCAGTTCTTC.

The rearrangement links TRBV19 to TRBJ2-5; 14 bases line up with TRBD2. Losses at the gene ends were 7 bases for V and 5 bases for J; bases not matched to a gene: 12. This CDR3 region has 17 residues. Germline V lookup: CDR1 LNHDA, CDR2 SQIVND (reference sequence). The DNA of the CDR3 is TGTGCCAGTACCCCATCCGGGACTAGCGGGAGTTGGGAGACCCAGTACTTC. As protein: CASTPSGTSGSWETQYF.

This chain connects TRBV2 to TRBJ2-7; D gene ambiguous. The V end was cut by 6 bases, the J end by 0 bases, with 9 bases between. Per the germline V gene, CDR1 is SNHLY and CDR2 is FYNNEI. CDR3 length: 13 amino acids. The CDR3 sequence: CASRDDPSYEQYF. In DNA form, the CDR3 reads TGTGCCAGCAGAGACGATCCCTCCTACGAGCAGTACTTC. The complete variable domain, with remaining parts taken from reference TRBV2 and TRBJ2-7, reads EPEVTQTPSHQVTQMGQEVILRCVPISNHLYFYWYRQILGQKVEFLVSFYNNEISEKSEIFDDQFSVERPDGSNFTLKIRSTKLEDSAMYFCASRDDPSYEQYFGPGTRLTVT.

V is TRBV27 and J is TRBJ2-7; the D gene is possibly TRBD1 (5 bases). Germline V gives CDR1 MNHEY, CDR2 SMNVEV (reference sequence). The CDR3 runs to 13 residues. Trimming stripped 3 bases from V and 6 bases from J, with 12 bases between. The CDR3 loop is CASSFSRGSEQYF. Written as DNA, the CDR3 is TGTGCCAGCAGTTTCTCTAGGGGTAGCGAGCAGTACTTC.

The chain joins TRBV28 to TRBJ2-7; 7 bases are shared with TRBD2. The CDR3 extends over 16 amino acids. CDR1 is MDHEN and CDR2 is SYDVKM in the germline V gene. V lost 4 bases, J lost 1 base, and 10 bases stayed unmatched. The CDR3 coding sequence is TGTGCCAGCAGTTCGTCGGGGAGGGCAGGATCCTACGAGCAGTACTTC. It codes for CASSSSGRAGSYEQYF.

The rearrangement uses TRBV11-2 and TRBJ1-1, with D possibly matching TRBD1 (5 bases). V was clipped by 0 bases and J by 6 bases, with 14 bases between them. Germline V gene data show CDR1 as SGHAT and CDR2 as FQNNGV. The CDR3 consists of 15 residues. The CDR3 protein is CASSLDGTASSEAFF. DNA of the CDR3: TGTGCCAGCAGCTTAGATGGGACGGCGAGTTCTGAAGCTTTCTTT.